A single sample is the source of the 27 T cell receptor beta chains below, sequenced in a study of T cell responses to AZD1222 COVID-19 vaccine. Assay used: immunoSEQ multiplex PCR; TCRdb lists only in-frame clones, some missing. The table shows more than 150,000 clones, with approximately 91% occurring only once. The sequencing here drew on peripheral blood, taken on day 0 of AZD1222 vaccination. The receptors were gathered from an adult in good health.

The rearrangement joins TRBV7-9 to TRBJ1-2; D uncertain. The CDR3 extends over 13 amino acids. Per the germline V gene, CDR1 is SEHNR and CDR2 is FQNEAQ (reference sequence). With 0 bases removed from V and 5 bases from J, the gap between germline ends came to 7 bases. CDR3 in amino acids: CASSLAEGYGYTF. DNA of the CDR3: TGTGCCAGCAGCTTAGCTGAAGGGTATGGCTACACCTTC. Based on the CDR3 plus reference TRBV7-9 and TRBJ1-2, the full variable domain is DTGVSQNPRHKITKRGQNVTFRCDPISEHNRLYWYRQTLGQGPEFLTYFQNEAQLEKSRLLSDRFSAERPKGSFSTLEIQRTEQGDSAMYLCASSLAEGYGYTFGSGTRLTVV.

The rearrangement joins TRBV7-6 to TRBJ2-2; 8 positions agree with TRBD2. CDR1 is SGHVS and CDR2 is FNYEAQ in the germline V gene. With V trimmed by 7 bases and J by 1 base, 8 bases remained unmatched. The CDR3 has 16 amino acids. The CDR3 coding sequence is TGTGCCAGCAACGGTGGGCTAGCGGGGAACACCGGGGAGCTGTTTTTT. It translates to CASNGGLAGNTGELFF.

The chain has TRBV29-1 and TRBJ1-4, with D possibly being TRBD1 (6 bases). CDR1 and CDR2 from the germline V gene are SQVTM and ANQGSEA. V dropped 4 bases and J dropped 0 bases, with 9 bases sitting between them. This CDR3 contains 14 residues. CDR3 loop: CSVVTGSTNEKLFF. As DNA, the CDR3 is TGCAGCGTTGTTACAGGGTCAACTAATGAAAAACTGTTTTTT. Filled out from reference TRBV29-1 and TRBJ1-4, the complete variable domain reads SAVISQKPSRDICQRGTSLTIQCQVDSQVTMMFWYRQQPGQSLTLIATANQGSEATYESGFVIDKFPISRPNLTFSTLTVSNMSPEDSSIYLCSVVTGSTNEKLFFGSGTQLSVL.

The chain combines TRBV18 with TRBJ1-4; tentative D call: TRBD1 (6 bases). This CDR3 contains 14 residues. CDR1 is KGHSH, CDR2 LQKENI, per germline. Trimming removed 2 bases from V and 5 bases from J, with 9 bases in between. Written as DNA, the CDR3 is TGTGCCAGCTCACCAGACAGGATAAATGAAAAACTGTTTTTT. Protein product: CASSPDRINEKLFF.

CDR3 region: CASIRGGAMEKLFF. The CDR3, as DNA: TGTGCCAGCATACGCGGGGGGGCGATGGAAAAACTGTTTTTT. The V call is TRBV2, the J call TRBJ1-4; a possible D gene is TRBD1 (6 bases). This CDR3 is built from 14 residues. Trimming took 7 bases from V and 8 from J, leaving 17 bases between them. In germline, CDR1 is SNHLY, CDR2 FYNNEI.

The chain joins TRBV24-1 to TRBJ1-2; D call uncertain. V was shortened by 9 bases and J by 5 bases, with 3 bases between the two germline ends. The germline V gene encodes CDR1 KGHDR and CDR2 SFDVKD. The CDR3 has 9 residues. The CDR3 DNA reads TGTGCCACCGAGTATGGCTACACCTTC. This gives the protein CATEYGYTF.

The V call is TRBV27, the J call TRBJ1-6; D is unclear. Between the trimmed V and J ends, which lost 2 bases and 5 bases, there was a span of 4 bases. Germline assignment: CDR1 MNHEY and CDR2 SMNVEV (reference sequence). This CDR3 is built from 13 residues. Written as DNA, the CDR3 is TGTGCCAGCAGTTTAGTCCATAATTCACCCCTCCACTTT. It codes for CASSLVHNSPLHF.

The chain links TRBV28 to TRBJ1-2, with a possible D match to TRBD1 (5 bases). V was shortened by 4 bases and J by 5 bases, with 14 bases between the two germline ends. Germline V gives CDR1 MDHEN, CDR2 SYDVKM. The CDR3 has 14 amino acids. The CDR3 coding sequence is TGTGCCAGCAGTTCCCCCGGGGGAAAGTATGGCTACACCTTC. Translating it yields CASSSPGGKYGYTF.

V usage is TRBV27 and J usage is TRBJ2-3; D possibly corresponds to TRBD2 (6 bases). CDR1 MNHEY and CDR2 SMNVEV come from the germline V gene (reference sequence). The CDR3 is made up of 20 amino acids. The V end was cut by 3 bases, the J end by 0 bases, with 25 bases between. In DNA form, the CDR3 reads TGTGCCAGCAGTTTTCATGGTAGCGGACGATACCCCAAAAGCACAGATACGCAGTATTTT. It codes for CASSFHGSGRYPKSTDTQYF.

This clone was picked up one time. The V gene is TRBV24-1, the J gene TRBJ2-2; D is ambiguous. The V gene's germline CDR1 is KGHDR and CDR2 SFDVKD. V was shortened by 3 bases and J by 0 bases, with 10 bases between the two germline ends. This CDR3 is built from 16 residues. Here the CDR3 reads CATSDAASTNTGELFF. CDR3 nucleotide sequence: TGTGCCACCAGTGATGCTGCGAGTACGAACACCGGGGAGCTGTTTTTT.

The chain couples TRBV27 to TRBJ1-4, with D perhaps matching TRBD1 (5 bases). Germline assignment: CDR1 MNHEY and CDR2 SMNVEV (reference sequence). V was cut by 3 bases and J by 4 bases, with 9 bases left in between. The length of the CDR3 is 14 residues. CDR3 amino acids: CASSLTAYNEKLFF. The CDR3 DNA is TGTGCCAGCAGTTTGACAGCCTATAATGAAAAACTGTTTTTT.

The chain employs TRBV4-2 and TRBJ2-2, with 15 bases fitting TRBD2. Germline CDR1 reads LGHNA; CDR2 reads YNFKEQ. The trim removed 4 bases at V and 9 bases at J, leaving 3 bases unmatched. The CDR3 runs to 15 residues. This CDR3 reads CASSPGLAGGRELFF. DNA of the CDR3: TGTGCCAGCAGCCCCGGACTAGCGGGAGGGAGGGAGCTGTTTTTT.

The V gene is TRBV7-9, the J gene TRBJ1-4; a possible D gene is TRBD1 (5 bases). CDR3 length equals 16 residues. Germline V lookup: CDR1 SEHNR, CDR2 FQNEAQ (reference sequence). V shed 1 base and J shed 8 bases, with 17 bases lying between them. DNA of the CDR3: TGTGCCAGCAGCTTAGTCGTATCAGGGACGCAAGAAAAACTGTTTTTT. Residues: CASSLVVSGTQEKLFF.

This rearrangement joins TRBV2 to TRBJ2-5; D could derive from TRBD1 or TRBD2 (5 bases each). V lost 3 bases, J lost 4 bases, and 9 bases lay in between. Germline CDR1 and CDR2: SNHLY and FYNNEI. CDR3 length: 13 amino acids. In nucleotides, the CDR3 is TGTGCCAGCAGTGAGGGGGTTCGAGAGACCCAGTACTTC. It codes for CASSEGVRETQYF.

This chain's CDR3 is CASSSRTRATGANVLTF. The CDR3 nucleotides are TGTGCCAGCAGCTCCCGGACGAGAGCCACTGGGGCCAACGTCCTGACTTTC. The V call is TRBV7-9, the J call TRBJ2-6; D gene ambiguous. This CDR3 contains 17 residues. Germline V lookup: CDR1 SEHNR, CDR2 FQNEAQ (reference sequence). V lost 4 bases and J 2 bases, leaving 15 bases between the germline ends.

This clone was recorded only once. This rearrangement joins TRBV7-6 to TRBJ1-3, with 8 bases that match TRBD1. The CDR3 loop spans 15 amino acids. V lost 5 bases to trimming and J lost 4 bases; unmatched junction nucleotides: 7. Germline CDR1 SGHVS, CDR2 FNYEAQ. The chain's CDR3 is CASSPTRGPGNTIYF. CDR3 in DNA: TGTGCCAGCAGCCCTACCAGGGGGCCCGGAAACACCATATATTTT.

The genes are TRBV27 and TRBJ1-1; TRBD1 aligns across 8 bases. The junction had 8 bases not matched to a gene; V was cut back by 9 bases and J by 5 bases. The V gene's germline CDR1 is MNHEY and CDR2 SMNVEV (reference sequence). The CDR3 totals 13 residues. The CDR3 DNA follows: TGTGCCAGTTTCACAGGGGGGAAAACTGAAGCTTTCTTT. Translated, it gives CASFTGGKTEAFF.

This clone has a single count. The chain joins TRBV23-1 to TRBJ1-1; 11 bases align to TRBD1. TRBV23-1 counts as an open reading frame of uncertain function. The CDR3 extends over 18 amino acids. V gave up 6 bases and J gave up 3 bases; unmatched junction bases: 15. This CDR3 reads CASRGDRDRGNEDTEAFF. CDR3 sequence (DNA): TGCGCCAGCAGGGGGGACCGGGACAGGGGGAATGAGGACACTGAAGCTTTCTTT.

The chain joins TRBV10-2 to TRBJ2-3, with 11 bases lining up with TRBD2. Germline values: CDR1 WSHSY, CDR2 SAAADI. The CDR3 length is 16 residues. V was clipped by 4 bases and J by 2 bases; unmatched bases: 5. The CDR3 sequence: CASSGETSGVTDTQYF. CDR3 DNA: TGCGCCAGCAGTGGGGAGACTAGCGGGGTCACAGATACGCAGTATTTT.

This clone was detected only once. The gene calls are TRBV29-1 and TRBJ1-4, with TRBD1 matching over 7 bases. Germline CDR1 is SQVTM and CDR2 is ANQGSEA. Unmatched junction bases numbered 12, after V lost 0 bases and J lost 11 bases. CDR3 length: 15 residues. CDR3 bases: TGCAGCGTTGAAGATCGGGAAGTAGGGGGCGCCAAACTGTTTTTT. As protein: CSVEDREVGGAKLFF.

V gene TRBV7-6 combines with J gene TRBJ1-2; no clear D. The CDR3 is made up of 13 amino acids. Germline CDR1 is SGHVS and CDR2 is FNYEAQ. V shed 5 bases and J shed 8 bases, with 15 bases lying between them. CDR3 residues: CASSQNRDSGYTF. In DNA, the CDR3 is TGTGCCAGCAGCCAAAACCGGGATTCAGGCTACACCTTC.

J is TRBJ2-3 and V is TRBV10-1, with 9 bases aligning to TRBD2. This CDR3 spans 15 amino acids. The junction had 6 bases not matched to a gene; V was cut back by 6 bases and J by 2 bases. Germline CDR1 is WNHNN and CDR2 is SYGVQD (reference sequence). This CDR3 is CASSVAGAPTDTQYF. The CDR3 region has the DNA TGCGCCAGCAGCGTAGCGGGGGCCCCCACAGATACGCAGTATTTT.

This chain uses TRBV5-1 with TRBJ2-1, with 12 nucleotides matching TRBD1. CDR1 and CDR2 (germline): SGHRS, YFSETQ. Trimming cost V 4 bases and J 0 bases; bases outside gene matches: 11. The CDR3 extends over 19 amino acids. The CDR3 coding sequence is TGCGCCAGCAGCCTGGGACAGGGGGCTGTATTCCTCTCCTACAATGAGCAGTTCTTC. It encodes CASSLGQGAVFLSYNEQFF.

The chain joins TRBV5-6 to TRBJ1-1, with D possibly being TRBD1 (5 bases). There are 16 residues in the CDR3. V was pared by 4 bases and J by 1 base, with 17 bases between. In germline, CDR1 is SGHDT, CDR2 YYEEEE. The CDR3 nucleotides are TGTGCCAGCAGCGCTGGAGAGTACAGGACGAACACTGAAGCTTTCTTT. Its translation: CASSAGEYRTNTEAFF.

The CDR3 reads CASSPRQTNSPLHF. The CDR3 nucleotides are TGTGCCAGCAGCCCCCGACAGACCAATTCACCCCTCCACTTT. This chain joins TRBV9 and TRBJ1-6; a weak D match, TRBD1 (5 bases). Trimming took off 4 bases at V and 7 bases at J, with 12 bases between the two ends. The germline gives CDR1 SGDLS, CDR2 YYNGEE. The CDR3 spans 14 residues.

This chain connects TRBV10-3 to TRBJ1-6; unclear D gene. The germline V gene has CDR1 ENHRY and CDR2 SYGVKD. V lost 5 bases to trimming and J lost 10 bases, with 15 bases between them. The CDR3 has 14 amino acids. The CDR3 protein is CAISQDYEGSPLHF. Here the CDR3 DNA reads TGTGCCATCAGTCAGGATTACGAGGGCTCACCCCTCCACTTT.

J is TRBJ2-7 and V is TRBV9; TRBD2 matches 7 bases. Germline V gene sequence: CDR1 SGDLS, CDR2 YYNGEE. The junction had 6 bases not matched to a gene; V was cut back by 3 bases and J by 0 bases. The CDR3 has 15 amino acids. CDR3 sequence reads: CASSEGTSVSYEQYF. CDR3 nucleotide sequence: TGTGCCAGCAGCGAGGGAACTAGCGTCTCCTACGAGCAGTACTTC.